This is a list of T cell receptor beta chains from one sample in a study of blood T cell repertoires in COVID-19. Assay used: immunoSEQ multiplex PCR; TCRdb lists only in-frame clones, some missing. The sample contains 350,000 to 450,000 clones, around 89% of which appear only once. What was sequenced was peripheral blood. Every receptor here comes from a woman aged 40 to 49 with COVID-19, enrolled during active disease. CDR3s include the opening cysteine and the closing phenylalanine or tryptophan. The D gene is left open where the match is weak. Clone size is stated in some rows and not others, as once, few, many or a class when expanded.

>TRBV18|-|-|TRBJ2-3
TGTGCCAGCTCACCTGCTAGTACAGATACGCAGTATTTT
CASSPASTDTQYF
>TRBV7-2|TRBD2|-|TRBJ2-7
TGTGCCAGCAGCTTTCGAGGTAGCGGGAGTTACGAGCAGTACTTC
CASSFRGSGSYEQYF
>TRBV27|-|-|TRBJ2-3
TGTGCCAGCAGGGGGATGGGGGCAAGCACAGATACGCAGTATTTT
CASRGMGASTDTQYF
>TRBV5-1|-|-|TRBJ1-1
TGCGCCAGCAGCTTGGGGAGGGGCACTGAAGCTTTCTTT
CASSLGRGTEAFF
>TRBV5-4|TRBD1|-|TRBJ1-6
TGTGCCAGCAGCTTGGGACAGGGTCATAATTCACCCCTCCACTTT
CASSLGQGHNSPLHF
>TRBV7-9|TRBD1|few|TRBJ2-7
TGTGCCAGCAGCCCGGGACAGGGGGCGCATATTCCCTCCTACGAGCAGTACTTC
CASSPGQGAHIPSYEQYF
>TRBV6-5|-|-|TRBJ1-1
TGTGCCAGCAGAAAGAGGGGGACTGAAGCTTTCTTT
CASRKRGTEAFF
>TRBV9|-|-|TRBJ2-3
TGTGCCAGCAGCGTAGTCCTAGATGGTTCGCAGTATTTT
CASSVVLDGSQYF
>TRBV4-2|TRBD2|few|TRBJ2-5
TGTGCCAGCAGCCAAGGACCAGCGGGGGAGACCCAGTACTTC
CASSQGPAGETQYF
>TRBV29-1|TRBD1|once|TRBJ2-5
TGCAGCGTTCAGGGGGCTGGGGAGACCCAGTACTTC
CSVQGAGETQYF
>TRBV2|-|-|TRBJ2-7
TGTGCCAGCATCCCGCAGGCAAGCTACGAGCAGTACTTC
CASIPQASYEQYF
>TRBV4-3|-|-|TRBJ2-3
TGCGCCAGCAGCCAAGGTCGTCTAGCGAGCGCTAGCACAGATACGCAGTATTTT
CASSQGRLASASTDTQYF
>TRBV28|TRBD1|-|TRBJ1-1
TGTGCCACCTACACGGGGCCGGGACAGATGAACACTGAAGCTTTCTTT
CATYTGPGQMNTEAFF
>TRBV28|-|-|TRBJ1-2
TGTGCCAGCAGTTCGTCGGGGGCTAACTATGGCTACACCTTC
CASSSSGANYGYTF
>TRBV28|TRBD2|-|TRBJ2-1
TGTGCCAGCCGGGGACTAGCGGGGATGGTTTACAATGAGCAGTTCTTC
CASRGLAGMVYNEQFF
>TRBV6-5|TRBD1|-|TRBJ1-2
TGTGCCAGCAGTTACCGACAGGGTCGGGGCTACACCTTC
CASSYRQGRGYTF
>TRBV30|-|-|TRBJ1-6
TGTGCCTGGAGGGGGGGGGCGAATTCACCCCTCCACTTT
CAWRGGANSPLHF
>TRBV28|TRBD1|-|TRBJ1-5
TGTGCCAGCAGGCAGGGGGTTGAGCCCCAGCATTTT
CASRQGVEPQHF
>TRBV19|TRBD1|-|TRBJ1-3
TGTGCCAGTATCAGGGACAGGACGAGCTCTGGAAACACCATATATTTT
CASIRDRTSSGNTIYF
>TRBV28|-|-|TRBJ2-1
TGTGCCAGCAGTCTCCTCCCCCCCTACAATGAGCAGTTCTTC
CASSLLPPYNEQFF
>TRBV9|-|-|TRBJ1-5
TGTGCCAGCAGCGTAGGCGGGGCGAGCAATCAGCCCCAGCATTTT
CASSVGGASNQPQHF
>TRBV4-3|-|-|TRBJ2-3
TGCGCCAGCAGCCAAGAGGGAGTCCGGCCCCGCACAGATACGCAGTATTTT
CASSQEGVRPRTDTQYF